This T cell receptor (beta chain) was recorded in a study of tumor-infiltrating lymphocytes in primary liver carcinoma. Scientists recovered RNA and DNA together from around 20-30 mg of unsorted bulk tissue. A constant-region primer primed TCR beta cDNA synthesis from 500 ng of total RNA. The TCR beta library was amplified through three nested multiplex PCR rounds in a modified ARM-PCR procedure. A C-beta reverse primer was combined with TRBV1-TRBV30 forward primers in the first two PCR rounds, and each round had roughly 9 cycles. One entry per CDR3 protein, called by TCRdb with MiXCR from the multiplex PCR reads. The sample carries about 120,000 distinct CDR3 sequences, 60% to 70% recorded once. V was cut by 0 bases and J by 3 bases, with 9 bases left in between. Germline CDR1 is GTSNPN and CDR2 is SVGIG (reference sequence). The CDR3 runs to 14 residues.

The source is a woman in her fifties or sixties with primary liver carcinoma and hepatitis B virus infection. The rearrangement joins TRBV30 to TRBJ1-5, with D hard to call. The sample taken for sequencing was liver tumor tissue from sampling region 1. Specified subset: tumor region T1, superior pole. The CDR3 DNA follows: TGTGCCTGGAGTGTAGGACTGCCCAATCAGCCCCAGCATTTT. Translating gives CAWSVGLPNQPQHF.